The clone carrying this T cell receptor (beta chain) has at least ten counts. Its antigen is currently unknown. This sample is drawn from a study of T cells in Graves' hyperthyroidism and ophthalmopathy. General study points: Before onset, by a median of around six months, the model predicted ophthalmopathy. Separation of ophthalmopathy from stable hyperthyroidism was achieved by a 13 V-J model. The majority of expanded thyroid clonotypes above 0.001 also appeared in blood.

The CDR3 length is 17 residues. The germline V gene has CDR1 SNHLY and CDR2 FYNNEI. Germline trimming cut 5 bases from V and 0 bases from J; bases unmatched to any gene: 9. Amplified TCR beta CDR3 regions came from RNA transcripts. The primer set for the first-round RT-PCR of the TCR CDR3 was HTBI. TCRdb processed the multiplex PCR reads anew with MiXCR; each CDR3 protein has one entry. The table includes roughly 600,000 distinct CDR3 sequences, 13% to 15% detected once. Each diagnosis drew on symptoms, thyroxine, TRAb, thyroid ultrasound and orbital computed tomography findings. The receptor was derived from a woman in her fifties or sixties with Graves' ophthalmopathy. Specimen: blood. V and J are TRBV2 and TRBJ1-4, with 7 bases lining up with TRBD1. CDR3 nucleotides: TGTGCCAGCAGTCGGGACAGATGGGGCTCAACTAATGAAAAACTGTTTTTT. Translating gives CASSRDRWGSTNEKLFF.